This T cell receptor beta chain was recorded in a study of tumor-infiltrating lymphocytes in primary liver carcinoma. This CDR3 spans 13 amino acids. Germline CDR1 and CDR2: LNHDA and SQIVND (reference sequence). Germline DNA was extracted too, while blood RNA derived from unsorted whole blood. Turning to this clonotype: At one end the junction does not follow the germline gene, possibly because of a read error.

TCR beta cDNA was prepared out of 500 ng total RNA by means of a constant-region primer. Sequencing libraries for TCR beta derived from three nested multiplex PCR rounds that used slightly modified ARM-PCR. Amplification in the first two PCR rounds was performed using TRBV1-TRBV30 forward primers and a C-beta reverse primer for around 9 cycles each. TCRdb recomputed calls from the multiplex PCR reads with MiXCR, one row per CDR3 protein. The sample lists about 310,000 distinct CDR3 sequences, 50% to 75% seen once, with about 17% in the top ten. This TCR derives from a woman younger than 45 with primary liver carcinoma and hepatitis B virus infection. The V call is TRBV19, the J call TRBJ1-5; TRBD1 is a possible D gene (5 bases). Sequenced input: peripheral blood. The CDR3 coding sequence is TGTGCCAGTAGTAGACAGCTCAGTCAGCCCCAGCAATTT. Its protein is CASSRQLSQPQQF.